The sequence of this T cell receptor (beta chain) was determined in a study of blood T cell repertoires in COVID-19. Whole-study context: Collection of acute and convalescent COVID-19 samples took place in the United States, Italy and Spain. From T cells, B-cell-depleted T cells, or PBMCs came the material, which was cDNA or gDNA.

Clones were read by immunoSEQ multiplex PCR, and TCRdb kept only the in-frame ones, dropping some. The sample has some 160,000 clones, 65% to 85% seen once. CDR1 is KGHDR, CDR2 SFDVKD, per germline. The CDR3 length is 12 residues. V was pared by 9 bases and J by 9 bases, with 14 bases between. This receptor was taken from a woman in her forties or fifties with acute or convalescent COVID-19. The sequenced sample consisted of peripheral blood. This chain uses TRBV24-1 with TRBJ2-1, with D possibly matching TRBD2 (5 bases). The CDR3 here is CATADAGGEQFF. The CDR3 DNA reads as TGTGCCACCGCCGACGCGGGTGGTGAGCAGTTCTTC.